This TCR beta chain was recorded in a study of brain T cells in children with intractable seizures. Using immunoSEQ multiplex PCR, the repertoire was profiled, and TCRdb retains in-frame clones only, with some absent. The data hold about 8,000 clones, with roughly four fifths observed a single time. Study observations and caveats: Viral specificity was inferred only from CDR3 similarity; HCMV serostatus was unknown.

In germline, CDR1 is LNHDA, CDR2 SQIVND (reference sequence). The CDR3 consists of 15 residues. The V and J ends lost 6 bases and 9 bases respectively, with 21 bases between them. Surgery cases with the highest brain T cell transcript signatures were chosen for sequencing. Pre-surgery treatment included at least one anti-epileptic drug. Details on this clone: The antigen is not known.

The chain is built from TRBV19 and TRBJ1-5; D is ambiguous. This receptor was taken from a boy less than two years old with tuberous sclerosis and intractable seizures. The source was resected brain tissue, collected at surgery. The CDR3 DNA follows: TGTGCCAGTAGGCGAGGCCTCGAGCGGGTATGGCCCCAGCATTTT. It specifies CASRRGLERVWPQHF.